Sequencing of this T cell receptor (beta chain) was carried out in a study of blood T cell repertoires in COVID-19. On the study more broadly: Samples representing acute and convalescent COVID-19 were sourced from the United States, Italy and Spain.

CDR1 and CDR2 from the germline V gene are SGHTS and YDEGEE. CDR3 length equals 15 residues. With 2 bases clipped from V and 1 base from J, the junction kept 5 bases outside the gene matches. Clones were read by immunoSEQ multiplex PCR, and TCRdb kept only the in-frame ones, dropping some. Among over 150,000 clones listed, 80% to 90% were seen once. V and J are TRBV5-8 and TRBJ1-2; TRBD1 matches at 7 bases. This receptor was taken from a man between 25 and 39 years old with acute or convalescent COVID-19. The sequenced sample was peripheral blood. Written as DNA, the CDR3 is TGTGCCAGCAGCTTTGGACAGGCTGATAACTATGGCTACACCTTC. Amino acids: CASSFGQADNYGYTF.